Included here is one TCR beta chain sequence, with context. TCRdb's table, derived via immunoSEQ multiplex PCR, lists solely in-frame clones and lacks some. Altogether over 100,000 clones are present, roughly 90% being singletons, with the ten largest covering approximately 6%. This sample was included in a study of T cell responses to AZD1222 COVID-19 vaccine. The receptor was derived from an adult in good health. The sample consisted of peripheral blood, taken on day 0 of AZD1222 vaccination.

For the CDR3, the DNA is TGTGCCAGCAGCACAGGGTTTGGATTAGTTCAGCCCCAGCATTTT. Its translation is CASSTGFGLVQPQHF. This chain joins TRBV6-5 and TRBJ1-5; the D gene is possibly TRBD1 (6 bases). V shed 6 bases and J shed 6 bases, with 18 bases lying between them. From germline, CDR1 is MNHEY and CDR2 SVGAGI. CDR3 length equals 15 residues.